The 10 T cell receptor beta chains listed next were all sequenced from one sample in a study of T cell repertoires in cytomegalovirus infection. TCRdb called the reads again in MiXCR, with one record for every CDR3 protein. This table has about 260,000 distinct CDR3 sequences, approximately 9.1% appearing once. Material: PBMCs. The receptor set was obtained from a human donor in good health (CMV status not recorded). Some clones in this sample may be carry-over from other donors' samples.

In this sample, this clonotype turned up many times. The J gene is TRBJ1-1, the V gene TRBV7-2; a weak D match, TRBD1 (5 bases). V lost 5 bases to trimming and J lost 1 base, with 8 bases between them. The CDR3 is made up of 13 amino acids. In germline, CDR1 is SGHTA, CDR2 FQGNSA. CDR3 DNA sequence: TGTGCCAGCAGCCGGGACGGGAACACTGAAGCTTTCTTT. As protein: CASSRDGNTEAFF.

This clonotype was picked up many times. The chain is built from TRBV11-1 and TRBJ2-1; TRBD2 aligns across 9 bases. The CDR3 consists of 15 residues. Germline CDR1 SGHAT, CDR2 FQDESV (reference sequence). The junction had 5 bases not matched to a gene; V was cut back by 5 bases and J by 3 bases. CDR3 in amino acids: CASSSGGRLYNEQFF. CDR3 nucleotide sequence: TGTGCCAGCAGCAGCGGGGGGCGACTCTACAATGAGCAGTTCTTC.

The chain carries TRBV5-6 and TRBJ1-1; D remains unclear. Germline V gene sequence: CDR1 SGHDT, CDR2 YYEEEE. V was trimmed by 0 bases and J by 1 base, leaving 10 bases between them. The CDR3 is 15 amino acids. For the CDR3, the DNA is TGTGCCAGCAGCTTGGCGGACTGGGCGAACACTGAAGCTTTCTTT. Translated: CASSLADWANTEAFF.

This clonotype was detected only once. This chain joins TRBV29-1 and TRBJ1-1; D perhaps matches TRBD1 (5 bases). The CDR3 extends over 11 amino acids. Germline V gene sequence: CDR1 SQVTM, CDR2 ANQGSEA. Trimming shortened V by 4 bases and J by 7 bases, and 10 bases separated the two germline ends. As DNA, the CDR3 is TGCAGCGTTGTATTACAGGTTGAAGCTTTCTTT. It translates to CSVVLQVEAFF.

This clonotype has a count of ten or more. The V and J genes are TRBV6-1 and TRBJ2-2; 7 nucleotides agree with TRBD2. V lost 6 bases, J lost 6 bases, and 7 bases stayed unmatched. Germline-derived CDR1 and CDR2 are MNHNS and SASEGT. There are 14 residues in the CDR3. The CDR3 DNA reads as TGTGCCAGCAGGGACGGACTAGTATCCGGGGAGCTGTTTTTT. Its protein is CASRDGLVSGELFF.

The chain employs TRBV7-9 and TRBJ2-7, with 10 bases identical to TRBD1. The length of the CDR3 is 14 residues. Unmatched junction bases numbered 5, after V lost 5 bases and J lost 4 bases. Germline loops: CDR1 SEHNR, CDR2 FQNEAQ (reference sequence). The CDR3 DNA follows: TGTGCCAGCAGCGAGGGACAGGGGCCGTACGAGCAGTACTTC. Protein sequence: CASSEGQGPYEQYF.

This chain links TRBV7-9 with TRBJ2-5; the match to TRBD2 covers 7 bases. The CDR3 totals 17 residues. The germline gives CDR1 SEHNR, CDR2 FQNEAQ (reference sequence). V lost 7 bases and J lost 2; bases outside the gene matches: 16. The CDR3 loop reads CASTATGGNTVQETQYF. CDR3 DNA: TGTGCCAGCACAGCAACCGGGGGGAACACCGTTCAAGAGACCCAGTACTTC.

This clonotype was counted ten times or more. The chain employs TRBV7-3 and TRBJ2-1, with 11 bases aligning to TRBD2. The trim removed 5 bases at V and 3 bases at J, leaving 3 bases unmatched. This CDR3 has 15 amino acids. CDR1 and CDR2 from the germline V gene are SGHTA and FQGTGA. The CDR3 region has the DNA TGTGCCAGCAGCATACTAGCGGGGGTCTACAATGAGCAGTTCTTC. It yields the protein CASSILAGVYNEQFF.

This clonotype was observed many times. The chain combines TRBV5-1 with TRBJ1-6, with D possibly TRBD1 on 6 matching bases. The CDR3 sequence is 14 residues long. The V gene's germline CDR1 is SGHRS and CDR2 YFSETQ. With 3 bases removed from V and 5 bases from J, the gap between germline ends came to 9 bases. The CDR3 DNA reads TGCGCCAGCAGCTCCGGACAGAATAATTCACCCCTCCACTTT. Amino acids: CASSSGQNNSPLHF.

This clonotype was observed many times. V is TRBV6-8 and J is TRBJ2-7; 8 bases match TRBD1. The CDR3 consists of 15 residues. The germline V gene has CDR1 MNHGY and CDR2 SAAAGT. V lost 6 bases, J lost 5 bases, and 12 bases stayed unmatched. The CDR3 nucleotides read TGTGCCAGCAGAAAAACAGGGGGGAAAGGGAACGAGCAGTACTTC. This codes for CASRKTGGKGNEQYF.